This entry lists 12 T cell receptor beta chains sequenced from one sample in a study of blood T cells in healthy people across ages. Through a sample-barcoded 5' primer and a J-beta primer mix, a second PCR was run for roughly 7 to 12 cycles. TCRdb reprocessed the 5' RACE reads with MiXCR, giving one entry per CDR3 protein. Of about 1.4 million distinct CDR3 sequences detected, almost 60% appear once; the ten largest clones hold over 6.5%. The source material was blood. The receptors stem from a man between 18 and 35 years old in good health.

V usage is TRBV5-1 and J usage is TRBJ2-1; maybe TRBD2 (5 bases). CDR1 and CDR2 from the germline V gene are SGHRS and YFSETQ. This CDR3 is built from 14 residues. Trimming shortened V by 4 bases and J by 7 bases, and 15 bases separated the two germline ends. The CDR3 protein is CASSLPRPGNEQFF. As DNA, the CDR3 is TGCGCCAGCAGCCTTCCCCGTCCGGGGAATGAGCAGTTCTTC.

The chain joins TRBV20-1 to TRBJ2-4; TRBD1 is a possible D gene (6 bases). V shed 0 bases and J shed 4 bases, with 13 bases lying between them. CDR1 is DFQATT, CDR2 SNEGSKA, per germline (reference sequence). The CDR3 consists of 15 residues. DNA of the CDR3: TGCAGTGCTAGAGATCGGCGGACAGAAAAAAACATTCAGTACTTC. As protein: CSARDRRTEKNIQYF.

The chain joins TRBV20-1 to TRBJ2-1; 8 bases align to TRBD2. The CDR3 covers 16 residues. Trimming at V came to 3 bases and at J to 8 bases, leaving 15 bases not matched to a gene. In germline, CDR1 is DFQATT, CDR2 SNEGSKA (reference sequence). The CDR3 is CSARPSGGRWGYEQFF. The CDR3 region has the DNA TGCAGTGCTAGGCCCAGCGGGGGAAGGTGGGGCTATGAGCAGTTCTTC.

V is TRBV5-1 and J is TRBJ1-4; D is possibly TRBD1 (6 bases). Trimming took off 0 bases at V and 7 bases at J, with 16 bases between the two ends. The CDR3 has 16 amino acids. Germline V CDR1 and CDR2: SGHRS, YFSETQ. CDR3 bases: TGCGCCAGCAGCTTGGGACTGGACAGTATCGGTGAAAAACTGTTTTTT. Amino acids: CASSLGLDSIGEKLFF.

The gene calls are TRBV7-9 and TRBJ1-3, with D unclear. The ends were cut back, 1 base at V and 3 bases at J, with 10 bases in the middle. The CDR3 totals 15 residues. The germline V gene has CDR1 SEHNR and CDR2 FQNEAQ (reference sequence). The CDR3 nucleotides read TGTGCCAGCAGCTTAGACTCCCAGCTTGGAAACACCATATATTTT. It is translated as CASSLDSQLGNTIYF.

The rearrangement joins TRBV7-9 to TRBJ1-1, with TRBD1 matching over 7 bases. The V gene end was trimmed by 8 bases and the J gene end by 0 bases; junction bases not matched to a gene: 15. This CDR3 has 17 amino acids. In germline, CDR1 is SEHNR, CDR2 FQNEAQ (reference sequence). The CDR3 DNA reads as TGTGCCAGCCCCCACGGCGATGCCGGGACAGTGAACACTGAAGCTTTCTTT. Its protein product is CASPHGDAGTVNTEAFF.

J is TRBJ2-3 and V is TRBV20-1, with 9 bases fitting TRBD2. Trimming took 3 bases from V and 2 from J; bases not matched to a gene: 9. Looked up from germline, CDR1 is DFQATT and CDR2 is SNEGSKA (reference sequence). CDR3 size: 16 residues. CDR3 loop: CSASFQREDSTDTQYF. In DNA, the CDR3 is TGCAGTGCTAGTTTCCAGCGGGAGGACTCCACAGATACGCAGTATTTT.

Only one count was recorded for this clonotype. The gene calls are TRBV5-1 and TRBJ1-4; possibly TRBD1 for D (6 bases). CDR3 length equals 17 residues. The germline gives CDR1 SGHRS, CDR2 YFSETQ. Trimming took 0 bases from V and 6 from J, leaving 18 bases between them. CDR3 loop: CASSLDPMDGGYEKLFF. The DNA for the CDR3 is TGCGCCAGCAGCTTGGATCCCATGGACGGGGGCTATGAAAAACTGTTTTTT. Complete variable domain (other parts from reference TRBV5-1 and TRBJ1-4): KAGVTQTPRYLIKTRGQQVTLSCSPISGHRSVSWYQQTPGQGLQFLFEYFSETQRNKGNFPGRFSGRQFSNSRSEMNVSTLELGDSALYLCASSLDPMDGGYEKLFFGSGTQLSVL.

Turning to this clonotype: Here the CDR3 omits its conserved ending phenylalanine or tryptophan, so a read error is the likely source. The chain carries TRBV4-1 and TRBJ2-1, with 9 bases fitting TRBD2. J gave up 6 bases and V 2 bases, and 5 bases lay outside the gene matches. The CDR3 has 15 residues. CDR1 MGHRA and CDR2 YSYEKL come from the germline V gene. As DNA, the CDR3 is TGCGCCAGCAGCCAAAATAGCGGGAGTGGCAATGAGCAGTTCTTG. Translating gives CASSQNSGSGNEQFL.

The chain's CDR3 is CASSLVGRGGEKLFF. The CDR3 bases are TGTGCCAGCAGCTTGGTGGGGAGGGGAGGTGAAAAACTGTTTTTT. The V and J genes are TRBV5-5 and TRBJ1-4, with D perhaps matching TRBD1 (5 bases). Germline V gene data show CDR1 as SGHKS and CDR2 as YYEKEE (reference sequence). The length of the CDR3 is 15 residues. Trimming left V 0 bases short and J 7 bases short, with 13 bases between.

The chain employs TRBV20-1 and TRBJ2-3; D gene unclear. This CDR3 has 12 residues. Germline assignment: CDR1 DFQATT and CDR2 SNEGSKA (reference sequence). V was clipped by 2 bases and J by 4 bases, with 7 bases between them. The CDR3 protein is CSARYTADTQYF. The CDR3 coding sequence is TGCAGTGCTAGATATACAGCAGATACGCAGTATTTT.

The chain joins TRBV2 to TRBJ1-5; D may be TRBD1 (5 bases). Germline V gene data show CDR1 as SNHLY and CDR2 as FYNNEI. This CDR3 contains 16 residues. With 7 bases removed from V and 0 bases from J, the gap between germline ends came to 16 bases. The CDR3: CASKVQGAYSNQPQHF. In nucleotides, the CDR3 is TGTGCCAGCAAAGTCCAAGGGGCTTATAGCAATCAGCCCCAGCATTTT.